Sequencing of this TCR beta chain was carried out in a study of cytomegalovirus exposure and HLA in healthy donors (dated by TCRdb to 2016 to 2017). Concerning the study at large: According to an earlier analysis of 587 of the donors, 150 million to 200 million T cells yielded roughly 110 million unique TCR beta sequences and about 300 Gb of sequence data. Rather than using new phenotypic data, the later analysis identified candidate immune exposures from TCR beta sequences and from how often those sequences occurred across donors. The study aimed to test whether signatures of past pathogen exposure could be identified by cataloging public T cell receptors. Alongside the repertoire data, information on donor age, sex, ethnicity and CMV serostatus was compiled. Of the roughly 400 genotyped donors, about 80% fell in the genetic ancestry cluster associated with self-reported Caucasian donors. The study combined high-throughput TCR immunosequencing, statistical association of individual TCRs with disease status, and machine learning to predict cytomegalovirus infection status. Typing coverage differed by locus: A, B, C, DRB1 and DQB1 were typed in about 620-630 donors, DQA1 in about 560, DPA1 in 600 to 610, and DPB1 in roughly 470. On average, 235,054 unique TCR beta nucleotide sequences were sequenced per donor among about 400 genotyped donors of the cohort, with roughly 18% of those sequences being non-productive. About 300 gigabases of sequencing data and tens of millions of unique TCR sequences were included in an early release covering around 650 HLA-typed donors. In an earlier analysis of roughly 580 of the donors, high-throughput TCR beta sequencing was used to judge whether each TCR beta V gene segment behaved as functional or pseudogenic. The T cell repertoires of 666 subjects were profiled by immunosequencing and related to cytomegalovirus serostatus. Genome-wide SNP genotypes for about 65% of the roughly 700 donors were used in a later genetic analysis, which treated that subset as a discovery cohort. To study patterns of TCR occurrence, a later analysis re-analyzed previously published TCR beta repertoires from around 660 donors and added high-resolution HLA genotyping. All discovery cohort repertoires had been generated on a single sequencing platform. Because of strong linkage in the cohort, 5 or 6 DR-DQ haplotypes were treated as single units for association and clustering. In addition to the first cohort of about 650 subjects, a separate validation cohort of 130 or so different subjects was used. HLA typing covered class I and class II loci at four-digit resolution.

The research as a whole found: In a later analysis, TCR association rates were found to vary across HLA loci, with the most associated TCRs seen for DRB1 alleles and the fewest for HLA-C alleles. According to a later genetic analysis, donors in an Asian-associated ancestry cluster had fewer N-insertions in productive TCRs than the approximately 650-donor mean. Some IMGT-functional V segments, including TRBV6-2 and TRBV6-3, could not be distinguished by the 87-base-pair reads and were therefore excluded. A later analysis reported that several top co-occurrence clusters appeared linked to parvovirus B19, influenza, CMV and Epstein-Barr virus. Linkage disequilibrium might explain the correlated functional status among segregating V segments, but an unknown experimental factor could not be ruled out. The study listed approximately 150 TCR beta chains as associated with cytomegalovirus. This cohort had only TCR beta chains sequenced, and the lack of alpha or paired-chain data limited which features could be detected. A further reported finding was that TCR beta sequences accurately predicted the HLA-A and HLA-B alleles for most subjects in the first cohort. Because some donors lacked HLA typing at each locus, the association tests relied only on the typed subset. A later analysis found that HLA-associated TCR beta chains were more clonally expanded and had lower generation probabilities than equally common non-associated chains. A later analysis found that most CMV-associated TCR beta chains appeared HLA-restricted, with HLA associations seemingly driven largely by CMV exposure. An association between a missense DCLRE1C variant and V-gene and J-gene trimming of TCR beta chains was found in a later genetic analysis and replicated in an independent cohort. Cytomegalovirus status was reported to be diagnosed by the classifier with high specificity and sensitivity in both the original and validation cohorts. An earlier analysis of approximately 500 of the donors showed that most TCR beta V segments appeared in productive rearrangements either about 87% or about 30% of the time, which broadly matched IMGT annotations. Specific HLA alleles were associated with over 15,000 TCR beta sequences at a false discovery rate of 0.05 in a later analysis. Most TCR sequences were observed very rarely across donors, whereas some public TCRs were present in many individuals. Over 15 rarely observed V segments, including chromosome 9 orphons, were excluded from the earlier analysis of approximately 500 of the donors because counts were too low. Presence/absence analyses assumed roughly uniform sequencing depth across donors, an assumption that may not hold. It was suggested by the authors that the approach could potentially be generalized to other disease states and immunological phenotypes. A group of highly shared sequence variants was considered likely to be a technical artifact of the sequencing pipeline. Three of the identified cytomegalovirus-associated TCR beta chains were confirmed in vitro to be specific for cytomegalovirus antigens. CMV serostatus was the only immune exposure information available for the cohort. Strong co-occurrence of HLA alleles, especially DR and DQ, made assigning TCR associations to individual alleles difficult.

V trim: 1 base; J trim: 9 bases; unmatched bases: 8. The germline V gene specifies SGHDN as CDR1 and FVKESK as CDR2. From the cysteine up to the phenylalanine, the CDR3 has a length of 14 residues. The CDR3 DNA has 42 bases and is translated from base 1. In total, just over 650 healthy bone marrow donors made up the cohort. At the time of sampling, all cohort members were nominally healthy, though unrecorded immune exposures were likely present. The donor tested CMV seronegative, placing the donor among the 300 to 400 seronegative members of the cohort. Every donor gave a peripheral blood sample, and the peripheral blood mononuclear cells from that sample were used for TCR beta sequencing. Genomic DNA was extracted from the blood cell samples with the Qiagen DNeasy Blood Extraction Kit. Receptors were amplified or captured by the immunoSEQ multiplex PCR assay. For the multiplex PCR, a mixture combining 60 forward primers for TCR Vbeta segments and 13 reverse primers for TCR Jbeta segments was used. Amplification of the CDR3 region of rearranged TCR beta genes was performed with a multiplex PCR assay on genomic DNA. The Illumina HiSeq System was used to sequence the amplified TCR beta libraries as 87-base-pair reads. As for how the authors treated the data: Across the 670 or so repertoires, a later analysis counted 75 million to 90 million unique TCR beta chains, some 11 million of which were shared by at least two donors. Raw reads were error-corrected and collapsed into unique sequences with a nearest-neighbor algorithm that merged closely related sequences to remove PCR and sequencing errors. V, D and J gene segments were assigned by aligning CDR3 sequences to IMGT reference sequences. For a sequence to be retained, a match of at least six nucleotides to both a V gene segment and a J gene segment was required. A rearrangement counted as productive if the CDR3 had no stop codons and remained in frame with V and J, and every other rearrangement counted as non-productive. Following IMGT convention, CDR3 was defined as the stretch from the second conserved V-encoded cysteine to the conserved J-encoded phenylalanine. The earlier analysis of 587 of the donors excluded sequences that lacked an unambiguous match to a single V gene segment. In an earlier analysis of several hundred of the donors, V segments were called functional above 56.7% productive rearrangements and were called segregating when the between-donor standard deviation exceeded 5%. A statistical classification framework was built for diagnosing cytomegalovirus status from the catalog of TCR beta chain sequences. In a later analysis, V and J genes were assigned by comparing TCR nucleotide sequences against IMGT/GENE-DB human TR gene sequences. Using the TCRdist pipeline, a later analysis assigned CDR3 sequences along with most-parsimonious VDJ recombination scenarios. A later analysis defined each TCR beta chain by its CDR3 amino acid sequence plus V-gene family, and excluded reads lacking a unique V-gene family. To address suspected cross-contamination and a sequencing artifact, a later analysis removed roughly 640 highly shared, low-generation-probability nucleotide sequences. In a later analysis, a clonal expansion index for each public chain was calculated from normalized within-repertoire ranks of inferred template counts. In a later analysis, generation probabilities were computed using a VDJ recombination model fitted to out-of-frame rearrangements, and the results were checked against IGoR. In a later analysis, TCR-TCR, TCR-HLA and TCR-CMV co-occurrence was scored with hypergeometric tests, and a repertoire-size bias correction was applied to TCR pairs. In a later analysis, false discovery rates were estimated by permuting HLA or CMV assignments 20 times. A later analysis grouped co-occurring TCRs with DBSCAN, adding TCRdist sequence similarity when clustering within HLA-allele-positive subsets. Co-occurrence clustering excluded repertoires with fewer than 30,000 or more than 120,000 public chains, plus five with anomalous nucleotide sharing. The table was pulled from immuneACCESS by TCRdb, which kept in-frame rearrangements only. Such tables lose some clones; where checked, under half of the loss comes from unresolved V genes, and the rest has no known cause. From that table come the V and J calls and clone size; the DNA was used to work out D and trimming. The sample records roughly 100,000 clones, around 71% of which are singletons. The ten biggest clones cover 0.79% of the sample.

On this clone itself: The specificity of this receptor is unknown. The sample holds no much larger clone one base away, and base qualities are not on file.

This chain is built from TRBV14 and TRBJ2-7; 8 bases in the junction line up with TRBD2. Input material: PBMCs. This receptor was taken from a boy between 5 and 17 years old in good health and CMV-seronegative. In nucleotides, the sequence is TGTGCCAGCAGCCAAGCGGGAGGGCCGGTGAGGCAGTACTTC. This translates into CASSQAGGPVRQYF.